This T cell receptor (beta chain) was sequenced in a study of monozygotic twins with inflammatory bowel disease. TCRdb reprocessed the 5' RACE reads and keeps a single row for each CDR3 protein, giving no DNA. This sample contains more than 110,000 distinct CDR3 sequences. Per donor, over 2 ml of blood was collected and frozen. CDR1 is LGHDT, CDR2 YNNKEL, per germline (reference sequence). The CDR3 has 14 amino acids. The chain joins TRBV3-1 to TRBJ2-2; as DNA is missing, the TRBD2 call by TCRdb cannot be tested. The sample was blood. The clonotype was recovered from a human donor with ulcerative colitis or Crohn's disease, or a healthy co-twin of an affected twin (not recorded which). The CDR3 protein is CASSQLAGVGELFF.